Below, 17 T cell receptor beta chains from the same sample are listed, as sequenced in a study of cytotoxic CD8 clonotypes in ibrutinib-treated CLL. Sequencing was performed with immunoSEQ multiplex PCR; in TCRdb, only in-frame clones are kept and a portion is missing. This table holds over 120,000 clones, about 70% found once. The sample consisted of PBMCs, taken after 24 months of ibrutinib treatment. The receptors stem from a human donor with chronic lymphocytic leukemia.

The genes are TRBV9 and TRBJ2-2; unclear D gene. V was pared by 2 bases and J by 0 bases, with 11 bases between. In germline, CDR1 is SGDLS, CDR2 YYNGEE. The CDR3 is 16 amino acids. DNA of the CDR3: TGTGCCAGCAGCGTGGGTCAGACCTCGAACACCGGGGAGCTGTTTTTT. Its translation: CASSVGQTSNTGELFF.

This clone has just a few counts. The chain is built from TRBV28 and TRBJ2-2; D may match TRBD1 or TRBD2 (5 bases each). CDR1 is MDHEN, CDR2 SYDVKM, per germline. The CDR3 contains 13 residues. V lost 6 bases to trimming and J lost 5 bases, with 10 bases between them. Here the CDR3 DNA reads TGTGCCAGCAGGGTAGAGGGGACCGGGGAGCTGTTTTTT. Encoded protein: CASRVEGTGELFF.

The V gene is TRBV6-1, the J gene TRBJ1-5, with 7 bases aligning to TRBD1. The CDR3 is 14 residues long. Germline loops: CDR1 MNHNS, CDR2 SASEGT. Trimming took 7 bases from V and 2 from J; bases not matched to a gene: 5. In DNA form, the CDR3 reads TGTGCCAGCACCCGGACAGGAGGCAATCAGCCCCAGCATTTT. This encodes CASTRTGGNQPQHF.

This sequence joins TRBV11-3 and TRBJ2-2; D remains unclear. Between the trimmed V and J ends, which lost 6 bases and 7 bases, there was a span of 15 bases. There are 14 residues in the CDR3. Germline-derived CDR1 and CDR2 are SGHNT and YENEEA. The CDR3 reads CASSSTGVDGELFF. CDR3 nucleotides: TGTGCCAGCAGTTCCACTGGGGTTGACGGGGAGCTGTTTTTT. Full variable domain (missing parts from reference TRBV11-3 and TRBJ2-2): EAGVVQSPRYKIIEKKQPVAFWCNPISGHNTLYWYLQNLGQGPELLIRYENEEAVDDSQLPKDRFSAERLKGVDSTLKIQPAELGDSAVYLCASSSTGVDGELFFGEGSRLTVL.

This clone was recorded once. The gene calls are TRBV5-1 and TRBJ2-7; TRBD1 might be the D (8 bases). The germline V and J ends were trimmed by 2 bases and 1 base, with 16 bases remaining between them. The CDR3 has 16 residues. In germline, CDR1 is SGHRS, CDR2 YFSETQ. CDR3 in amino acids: CASSFRQGRGSYEQYF. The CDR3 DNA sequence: TGCGCCAGCAGCTTCCGACAGGGGAGGGGATCCTACGAGCAGTACTTC.

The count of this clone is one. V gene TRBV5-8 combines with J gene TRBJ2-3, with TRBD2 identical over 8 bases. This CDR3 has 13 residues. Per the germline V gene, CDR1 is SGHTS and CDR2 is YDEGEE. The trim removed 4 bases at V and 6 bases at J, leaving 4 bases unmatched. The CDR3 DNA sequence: TGTGCCAGCAGCCCGGGGGGGTCGGATACGCAGTATTTT. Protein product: CASSPGGSDTQYF.

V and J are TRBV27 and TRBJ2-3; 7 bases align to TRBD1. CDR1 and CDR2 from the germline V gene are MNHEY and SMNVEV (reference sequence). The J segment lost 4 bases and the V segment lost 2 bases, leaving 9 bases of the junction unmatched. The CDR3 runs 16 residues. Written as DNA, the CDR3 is TGTGCCAGCAGTTTACGAGGGCAGGGACAGCCAGATACGCAGTATTTT. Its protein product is CASSLRGQGQPDTQYF.

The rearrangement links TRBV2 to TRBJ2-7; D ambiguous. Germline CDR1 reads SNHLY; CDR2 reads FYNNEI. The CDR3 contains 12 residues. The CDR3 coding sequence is TGTGCCAGCAGTGAAGAAGTCAGGCTGATGTCGGTC. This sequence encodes CASSEEVRLMSV.

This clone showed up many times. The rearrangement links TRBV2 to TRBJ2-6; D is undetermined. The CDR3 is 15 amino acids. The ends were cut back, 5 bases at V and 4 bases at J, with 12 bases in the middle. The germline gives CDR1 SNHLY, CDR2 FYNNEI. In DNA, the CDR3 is TGTGCCAGCAGTCCGGACCCTGCCGGGGCCAACGTCCTGACTTTC. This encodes CASSPDPAGANVLTF.

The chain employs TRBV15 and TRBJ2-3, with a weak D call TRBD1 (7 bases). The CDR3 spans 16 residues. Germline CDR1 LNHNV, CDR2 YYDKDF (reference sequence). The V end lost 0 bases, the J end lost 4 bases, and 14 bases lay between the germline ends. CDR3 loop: CATSRDWQGGSDTQYF. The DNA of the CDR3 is TGTGCCACCAGCAGAGATTGGCAGGGGGGATCAGATACGCAGTATTTT.

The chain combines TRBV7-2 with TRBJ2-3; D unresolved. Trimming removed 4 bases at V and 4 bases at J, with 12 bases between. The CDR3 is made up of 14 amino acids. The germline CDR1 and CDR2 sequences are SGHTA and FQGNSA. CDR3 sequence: CASSSEPPPDTQYF. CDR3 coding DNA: TGTGCCAGCAGCTCCGAACCCCCGCCAGATACGCAGTATTTT.

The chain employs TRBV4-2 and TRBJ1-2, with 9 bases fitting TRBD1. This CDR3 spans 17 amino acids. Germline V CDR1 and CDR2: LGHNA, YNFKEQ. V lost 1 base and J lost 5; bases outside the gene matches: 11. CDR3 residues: CASSQGRGGQGPYGYTF. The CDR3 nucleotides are TGTGCCAGCAGCCAAGGTCGTGGGGGACAGGGCCCTTATGGCTACACCTTC.

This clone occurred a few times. CDR3 residues: CASSRTGESSYNEQFF. In DNA, the CDR3 is TGTGCCAGCTCACGGACAGGGGAGAGCTCCTACAATGAGCAGTTCTTC. The gene calls are TRBV18 and TRBJ2-1; 9 bases match TRBD1. V trimming: 4 bases; J trimming: 0 bases; junction bases outside the gene matches: 4. The CDR3 sequence is 16 residues long. Per the germline V gene, CDR1 is KGHSH and CDR2 is LQKENI. The full variable domain, in which reference TRBV18 and TRBJ2-1 provide the parts outside the CDR3, is NAGVMQNPRHLVRRRGQEARLRCSPMKGHSHVYWYRQLPEEGLKFMVYLQKENIIDESGMPKERFSAEFPKEGPSILRIQQVVRGDSAAYFCASSRTGESSYNEQFFGPGTRLTVL.

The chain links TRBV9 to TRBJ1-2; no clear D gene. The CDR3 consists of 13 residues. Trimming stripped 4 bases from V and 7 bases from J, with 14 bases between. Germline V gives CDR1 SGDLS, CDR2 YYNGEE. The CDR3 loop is CASSPTHPFGYTF. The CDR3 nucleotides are TGTGCCAGCAGCCCGACACACCCCTTTGGCTACACCTTC.

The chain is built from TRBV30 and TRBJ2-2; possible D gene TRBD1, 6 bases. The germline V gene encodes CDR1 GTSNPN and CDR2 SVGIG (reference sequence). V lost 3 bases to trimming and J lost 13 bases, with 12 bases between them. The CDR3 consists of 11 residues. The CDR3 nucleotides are TGTGCCTGGAGCCACCAGGGGCGGCTGTTTTTT. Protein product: CAWSHQGRLFF.

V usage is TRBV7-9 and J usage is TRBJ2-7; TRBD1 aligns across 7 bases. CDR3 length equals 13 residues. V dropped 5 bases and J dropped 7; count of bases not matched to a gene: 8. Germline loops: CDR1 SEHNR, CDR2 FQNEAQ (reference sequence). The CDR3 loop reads CASSRTGVGEQYF. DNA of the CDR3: TGTGCCAGCAGCCGCACAGGGGTGGGGGAGCAGTACTTC.

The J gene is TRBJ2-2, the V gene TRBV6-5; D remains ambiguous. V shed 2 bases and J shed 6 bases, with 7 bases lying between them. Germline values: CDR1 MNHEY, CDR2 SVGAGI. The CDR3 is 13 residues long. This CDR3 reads CASSYVPSGELFF. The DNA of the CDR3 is TGTGCCAGCAGTTACGTGCCGTCCGGGGAGCTGTTTTTT.